This T cell receptor (beta chain) was observed in a study of T cell repertoires in cytomegalovirus infection. About the research overall: An indication of both CMV infection and matching HLA type came from public TCR beta signatures.

Whole-study findings and limits: It was HLA-C-restricted CMV-specific TCR beta clonotypes that dominated the response ex vivo.

TCRdb called the reads again in MiXCR, with one record for every CDR3 protein. The data hold 95,000 to 120,000 distinct CDR3 sequences, with under 35% observed a single time. Trimming took 3 bases from V and 3 from J; bases not matched to a gene: 8. Looked up from germline, CDR1 is MGHRA and CDR2 is YSYEKL. The CDR3 loop spans 15 amino acids. Comment on this clonotype: Its matching antigen is unknown.

The sequence was collected from a human donor in good health (CMV status not recorded). Some clones in this sample may be carry-over from other donors' samples. This chain links TRBV4-1 with TRBJ2-7, with 7 nucleotides matching TRBD1. The specimen comprised CD8+ T cells from cultured PBMCs, sampled from culture after CMV antigen stimulation. CDR3 amino acids: CASSQSRDRFYEQYF. The CDR3 nucleotides are TGCGCCAGCAGCCAGAGCCGGGACAGATTCTACGAGCAGTACTTC.